This T cell receptor (beta chain) appears in the sequencing data of a study of CD8 T cells in ankylosing spondylitis (dated by TCRdb to about 2017). For context, the study as a whole: The study set out to find disease-linked TCR variants by profiling T cell receptor beta repertoires in ankylosing spondylitis patients and healthy donors. The full study cohort comprised about 24 ankylosing spondylitis patients and 110 or so healthy donors. Peripheral blood samples were taken, and synovial fluid was additionally collected from ankylosing spondylitis patients.

With respect to this clonotype: This clone's antigen is unknown. Within one base of it there is no much larger clone, and no base qualities were kept.

What the research found in general, with its limitations: The disease-linked clones were reported as significantly enriched in matched synovial fluid samples from ankylosing spondylitis patients. Some TCR beta motif variants had previously been reported in synovial fluid and blood of reactive arthritis patients, which suggested common disease-initiation mechanisms. A CD8+ phenotype was shown by the disease-linked clones, which were found at relatively low frequencies in peripheral blood. Blood from ankylosing spondylitis patients appeared to be characterized by a TCR beta motif made up of several highly homologous amino acid variants.

There are 14 amino acids in the CDR3, from cysteine to phenylalanine inclusive. Only CDR3 DNA remains: 42 bases, in frame from the first base. V is pruned by 4 bases and J by 5 bases, leaving 5 bases of the junction without a gene match. CDR1 and CDR2 are read off the germline V gene as SQVTM and ANQGSEA. The sample was run on an Illumina HiSeq 2500. TCR beta libraries were prepared by quantitative 5'-RACE with molecular barcodes. As for the authors' bioinformatics: A new computational method based on a probabilistic model of VDJ rearrangement was used to identify disease-linked TCR variants. TCRdb's own reprocessing of the public reads used fastp at Q25 and MiXCR and kept productive beta chains. CDR3 protein duplicates are merged, each entry listing the most common genes and DNA. These V and J calls rely on TCRdb rather than the paper's analysis. The sample table holds 350,000 to 550,000 distinct CDR3 sequences, of which approximately 26% were seen once. In total, the top ten clones hold about 0.9% of the sample.

The sequenced material came from blood, either unsorted or a sorted T cell fraction (not recorded which). The TCR comes from a male donor with ankylosing spondylitis. In this chain, TRBV29-1 is recombined with TRBJ2-1; TRBD1 agrees with 10 junctional bases. CDR3 sequence: CSVVDRGYNNEQFF. Read as DNA, the sequence is TGCAGCGTTGTGGACAGGGGGTATAACAATGAGCAGTTCTTC.